This T cell receptor beta chain was recorded in a study of T-cell reconstitution after alpha-beta-depleted transplantation in children. Looked up from germline, CDR1 is MNHEY and CDR2 is SVGEGT. This CDR3 comprises 15 residues. V gave up 4 bases and J gave up 2 bases; unmatched junction bases: 4. Unique molecular identifiers were incorporated during preparation of the TCRbeta library. TCRdb re-called the PCR reads through MiXCR, storing one row per CDR3 protein. Seen here are 240,000 or so distinct CDR3 sequences, approximately 12% observed once, and the top ten hold about 2.6%. The sample here was PBMCs from the stem cell graft donor, taken from the stem cell graft. V is TRBV6-2 or TRBV6-3 and J is TRBJ2-3; 9 bases line up with TRBD1. The TCR comes from a human donor who donated a stem cell graft to a child with acute lymphoblastic leukemia. The CDR3 here is CASSSGQGLTDTQYF. The DNA of the CDR3 is TGTGCCAGCAGTTCGGGACAGGGCCTCACAGATACGCAGTATTTT.